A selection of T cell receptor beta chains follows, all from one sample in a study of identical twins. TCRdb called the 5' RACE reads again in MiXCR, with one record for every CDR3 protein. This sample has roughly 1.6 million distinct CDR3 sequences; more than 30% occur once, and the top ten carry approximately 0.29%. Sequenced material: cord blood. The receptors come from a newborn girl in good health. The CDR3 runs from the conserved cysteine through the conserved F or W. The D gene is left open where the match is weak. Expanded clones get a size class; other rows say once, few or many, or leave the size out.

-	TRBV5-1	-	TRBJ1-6	CASTVAGSSYNSPLHF	TGCGCCAGCACCGTGGCGGGGAGCTCCTATAATTCACCCCTCCACTTT
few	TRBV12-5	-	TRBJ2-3	CASGRTDGSYTQYF	TGTGCTAGTGGCCGGACGGACGGAAGTTATACGCAGTATTTT
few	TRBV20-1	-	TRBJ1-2	CSARDNRVGDGYTF	TGCAGTGCTAGAGATAACAGGGTAGGCGATGGCTACACCTTC
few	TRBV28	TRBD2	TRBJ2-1	CASNSRFGAGENNEQFF	TGTGCCAGCAACTCCCGCTTCGGGGCGGGAGAGAACAATGAGCAGTTCTTC
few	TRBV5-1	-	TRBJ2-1	CASSPDSRNEQFF	TGCGCCAGCAGCCCGGATAGCCGCAATGAGCAGTTCTTC
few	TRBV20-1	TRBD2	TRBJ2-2	CSASAMTSGTVYTGELFF	TGCAGTGCTAGCGCCATGACTAGCGGGACCGTGTACACCGGGGAGCTGTTTTTT
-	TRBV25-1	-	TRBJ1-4	CASSAGKLFF	TGTGCCAGCAGTGCCGGAAAACTGTTTTTT
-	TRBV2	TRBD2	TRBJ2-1	CASLRALAGGYNEQFF	TGTGCCAGCCTAAGGGCGCTTGCGGGGGGGTACAATGAGCAGTTCTTC
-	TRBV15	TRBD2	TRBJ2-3	CATSRELAGGPNTQYF	TGTGCCACCAGCAGAGAACTAGCGGGAGGGCCAAATACGCAGTATTTT
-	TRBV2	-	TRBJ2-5	CASSVPAETQYF	TGTGCCAGCAGTGTCCCCGCGGAGACCCAGTACTTC
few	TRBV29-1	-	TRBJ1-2	CSGTTVSSGYTF	TGCAGCGGGACGACCGTGAGCAGTGGCTACACCTTC
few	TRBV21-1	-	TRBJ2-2	CASSETSGGGTGELFF	TGTGCCAGCAGCGAAACTAGCGGGGGAGGCACCGGGGAGCTGTTTTTT
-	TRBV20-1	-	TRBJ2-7	CSAGTGDEQYF	TGCAGTGCCGGGACTGGGGACGAGCAGTACTTC
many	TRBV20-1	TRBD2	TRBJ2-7	CSARIAGAYEQYF	TGCAGTGCTAGAATAGCGGGGGCTTACGAGCAGTACTTC
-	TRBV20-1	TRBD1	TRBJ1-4	CSARGKGAYEKLFF	TGCAGTGCTAGAGGAAAGGGGGCGTATGAAAAACTGTTTTTT
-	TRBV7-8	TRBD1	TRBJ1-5	CASSLTRTGRGQPQHF	TGTGCCAGCAGCTTAACCAGGACAGGGCGGGGGCAGCCCCAGCATTTT
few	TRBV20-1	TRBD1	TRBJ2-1	CSAINRGRPYNEQFF	TGCAGTGCTATTAACAGGGGGCGCCCCTACAATGAGCAGTTCTTC
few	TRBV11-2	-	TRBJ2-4	CASSSVRLYYAVYF	TGTGCCAGCAGCTCGGTTCGACTCTACTACGCTGTGTACTTC
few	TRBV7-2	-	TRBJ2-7	CASSVGASALDEQYF	TGTGCCAGCAGTGTCGGGGCTAGCGCGCTTGACGAGCAGTACTTC
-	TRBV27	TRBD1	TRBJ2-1	CASSLGTGGYDEQFF	TGTGCCAGCAGTTTGGGGACAGGGGGCTACGATGAGCAGTTCTTC
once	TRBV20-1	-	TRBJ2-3	CSARGGPAAGTDTQYF	TGCAGTGCTAGAGGCGGACCAGCAGCAGGCACAGATACGCAGTATTTT
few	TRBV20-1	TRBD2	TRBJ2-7	CSASFTTSGVEQYF	TGCAGTGCTAGTTTCACGACTAGCGGAGTCGAGCAGTACTTC
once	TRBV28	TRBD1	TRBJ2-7	CASSLPDRKLEGLYNEQYF	TGTGCCAGCAGTTTACCGGACAGGAAGCTTGAGGGCCTTTACAATGAGCAGTACTTC
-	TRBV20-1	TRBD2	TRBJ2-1	CSAPLAGGMNEQFF	TGCAGTGCTCCCCTAGCGGGGGGGATGAATGAGCAGTTCTTC
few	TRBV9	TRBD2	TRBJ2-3	CASSASGGAPDTQYF	TGTGCCAGCAGCGCTAGCGGGGGGGCCCCAGATACGCAGTATTTT
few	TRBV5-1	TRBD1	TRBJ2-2	CASSPTGATGELFF	TGCGCCAGCAGCCCTACAGGGGCAACCGGGGAGCTGTTTTTT
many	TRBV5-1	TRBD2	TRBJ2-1	CASSLVGLADEQFF	TGCGCCAGCAGCTTGGTGGGACTAGCTGATGAGCAGTTCTTC
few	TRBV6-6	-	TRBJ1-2	CASSDSDRLYGYTF	TGTGCCAGCAGCGATTCGGACAGACTGTATGGCTACACCTTC
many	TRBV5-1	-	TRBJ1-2	CASSPGTLYGYTF	TGCGCCAGCAGCCCCGGGACCCTCTATGGCTACACCTTC
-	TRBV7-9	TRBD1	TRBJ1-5	CASSGTGANQPQHF	TGTGCCAGCAGCGGGACAGGGGCAAATCAGCCCCAGCATTTT
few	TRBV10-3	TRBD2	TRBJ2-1	CAISDRKGLAGEGTYNEQFF	TGTGCCATCAGTGATCGGAAGGGACTAGCGGGGGAAGGAACCTACAATGAGCAGTTCTTC
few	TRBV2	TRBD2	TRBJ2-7	CASILSGRAVREQYF	TGTGCCAGCATCCTCAGCGGGAGGGCCGTACGCGAGCAGTACTTC
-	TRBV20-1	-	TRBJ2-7	CSERQISYEQYF	TGCAGTGAAAGACAGATCTCCTACGAGCAGTACTTC
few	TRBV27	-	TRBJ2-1	CASSRPGLRNNEQFF	TGTGCCAGCAGTCGACCGGGACTGAGGAACAATGAGCAGTTCTTC
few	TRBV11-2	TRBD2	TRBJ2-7	CASSFQPTSVSYEQYF	TGTGCCAGCAGCTTCCAACCGACTAGCGTCTCCTACGAGCAGTACTTC
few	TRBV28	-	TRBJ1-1	CASSFGALGDTEAFF	TGTGCCAGCAGTTTCGGAGCTCTCGGGGACACTGAAGCTTTCTTT
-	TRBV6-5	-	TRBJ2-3	CAERGFSSTDTQYF	TGTGCCGAAAGAGGTTTCTCTAGCACAGATACGCAGTATTTT
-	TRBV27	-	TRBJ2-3	CASRLVLRYTDTQYF	TGTGCCAGCAGGCTCGTCCTAAGGTACACAGATACGCAGTATTTT
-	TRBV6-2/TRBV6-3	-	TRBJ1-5	CASSGTAGDQPQHF	TGTGCCAGCAGTGGTACGGCCGGGGATCAGCCCCAGCATTTT
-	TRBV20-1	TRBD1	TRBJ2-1	CSARAPGTGVYNEQFF	TGCAGTGCTAGAGCCCCCGGGACAGGGGTCTACAATGAGCAGTTCTTC
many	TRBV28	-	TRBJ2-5	CASRLVNQETQYF	TGTGCCAGCAGGCTGGTAAACCAAGAGACCCAGTACTTC
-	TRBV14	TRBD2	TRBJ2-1	CASSQSLLVGTSGMAFF	TGTGCCAGCAGCCAATCCCTTTTGGTGGGGACTAGCGGGATGGCGTTCTTC
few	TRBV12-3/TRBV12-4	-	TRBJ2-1	CASSLARRDEQFF	TGTGCCAGCAGTTTAGCGAGGAGGGATGAGCAGTTCTTC
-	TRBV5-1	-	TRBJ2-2	CASSLVGGVVSGELFF	TGCGCCAGCAGCTTGGTAGGCGGGGTTGTCTCCGGGGAGCTGTTTTTT
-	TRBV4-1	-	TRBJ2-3	CASSRTVSSTDTQYF	TGCGCCAGCAGCCGGACGGTCTCTAGCACAGATACGCAGTATTTT
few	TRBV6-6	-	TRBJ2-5	CASSYRTRPLGQYF	TGTGCCAGCAGTTACCGGACTCGTCCCCTAGGGCAGTACTTC
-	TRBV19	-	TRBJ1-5	CASLGLYSNQPQHF	TGTGCCAGTCTGGGGCTCTATAGCAATCAGCCCCAGCATTTT
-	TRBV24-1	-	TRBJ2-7	CATSAGVPFYEQYF	TGTGCCACCAGTGCGGGGGTCCCCTTCTACGAGCAGTACTTC
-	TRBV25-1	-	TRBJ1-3	CASSDGAGNTIYF	TGTGCCAGCAGTGATGGGGCTGGAAACACCATATATTTT
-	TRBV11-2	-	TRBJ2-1	CASSLDRWASSYNEQSF	TGTGCCAGCAGCTTAGATCGGTGGGCTAGCTCCTACAATGAGCAGTCCTTC
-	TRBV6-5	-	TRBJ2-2	CASRRQTIHTGELFF	TGTGCCAGCAGGCGACAAACGATTCACACCGGGGAGCTGTTTTTT
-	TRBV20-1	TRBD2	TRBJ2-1	CSARDRAGLATNEQFF	TGCAGTGCTAGAGATCGAGCAGGACTAGCGACCAATGAGCAGTTCTTC
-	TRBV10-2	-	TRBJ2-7	CASSEGTSSYEQYF	TGCGCCAGCAGTGAAGGGACGTCTTCCTACGAGCAGTACTTC
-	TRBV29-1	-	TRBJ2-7	CSGEVQGSYEQYF	TGCAGCGGTGAGGTGCAGGGCTCCTACGAGCAGTACTTC
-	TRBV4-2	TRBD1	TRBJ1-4	CASSEDRGPEKLFF	TGTGCCAGCAGCGAAGACAGGGGGCCTGAAAAACTGTTTTTT
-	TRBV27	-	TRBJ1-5	CASSPRLGSNQPQHF	TGTGCCAGCAGCCCTCGCCTCGGTAGCAATCAGCCCCAGCATTTT
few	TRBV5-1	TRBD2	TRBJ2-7	CASSWTSVYEQYF	TGCGCCAGCAGCTGGACTAGCGTCTACGAGCAGTACTTC